These 31 T cell receptor beta chains came from one sample sequenced in a study of blood T cell repertoires in COVID-19. TCRdb's copy holds only in-frame clones and misses some; the assay was immunoSEQ multiplex PCR. Altogether roughly 76,000 clones are present, around 74% being singletons, with the ten largest covering about 21%. Sequenced material: peripheral blood. The origin of the receptors is a man in his 70s with acute or convalescent COVID-19.

V gene TRBV4-3 combines with J gene TRBJ1-6, with D uncertain. V shed 0 bases and J shed 0 bases, with 9 bases lying between them. Germline-derived CDR1 and CDR2 are LGHNA and YSLEER. This CDR3 has 17 amino acids. The CDR3 region has the DNA TGCGCCAGCAGCCAAGACAGACGGAGCTCCTATAATTCACCCCTCCACTTT. It translates to CASSQDRRSSYNSPLHF.

V is TRBV9 and J is TRBJ1-1; possibly TRBD1 for D (5 bases). Deletions cut 0 bases from V and 0 bases from J, with 9 bases between. The CDR3 length is 15 residues. Germline CDR1 and CDR2: SGDLS and YYNGEE. Here the CDR3 reads CASSVGNRMNTEAFF. The CDR3 DNA reads as TGTGCCAGCAGCGTAGGTAACAGGATGAACACTGAAGCTTTCTTT.

This sequence joins TRBV28 and TRBJ2-4; the D gene is possibly TRBD2 (6 bases). V lost 9 bases to trimming and J lost 3 bases, with 18 bases between them. Germline V lookup: CDR1 MDHEN, CDR2 SYDVKM. The CDR3 length is 15 residues. CDR3 nucleotide sequence: TGTGCCAGTTTGGGGGGATTTGCGGGCAAAAACATTCAGTACTTC. It yields the protein CASLGGFAGKNIQYF. Combining the CDR3 with reference TRBV28 and TRBJ2-4 gives the whole variable domain DVKVTQSSRYLVKRTGEKVFLECVQDMDHENMFWYRQDPGLGLRLIYFSYDVKMKEKGDIPEGYSVSREKKERFSLILESASTNQTSMYLCASLGGFAGKNIQYFGAGTRLSVL.

The CDR3 reads CAISESATGPEDTQYF. The DNA of the CDR3 is TGTGCCATCAGTGAGTCGGCGACAGGGCCTGAGGATACGCAGTATTTT. The chain has TRBV10-3 and TRBJ2-3, with 7 bases matching TRBD1. The V and J ends lost 0 bases and 6 bases, in that order; junction bases with no gene match: 9. CDR1 and CDR2 (germline): ENHRY, SYGVKD. The CDR3 runs to 16 residues.

The J gene is TRBJ2-7, the V gene TRBV29-1, with 7 positions matching TRBD2. Trimming cost V 0 bases and J 6 bases; bases outside gene matches: 8. Germline assignment: CDR1 SQVTM and CDR2 ANQGSEA. There are 14 residues in the CDR3. The CDR3 nucleotides read TGCAGCGTTGAAGATCGGGGTGGGAGGGCCGAGCAGTACTTC. It translates to CSVEDRGGRAEQYF.

This clone was seen a few times. V and J are TRBV15 and TRBJ1-2; 8 nucleotides match TRBD1. The ends lost 3 bases at V and 1 base at J; junction bases unmatched: 10. Per the germline V gene, CDR1 is LNHNV and CDR2 is YYDKDF (reference sequence). The CDR3 is made up of 17 amino acids. The CDR3 reads CATSRKAGGGLNYGYTF. CDR3 bases: TGTGCCACCAGCAGGAAGGCAGGGGGCGGACTTAACTATGGCTACACCTTC.

This clone came up a few times. This chain links TRBV29-1 with TRBJ2-3, with unresolved D. The V end lost 7 bases, the J end lost 0 bases, and 11 bases lay between the germline ends. CDR1 SQVTM and CDR2 ANQGSEA come from the germline V gene. The length of the CDR3 is 13 residues. The chain's CDR3 is CSAPIGSTDTQYF. The CDR3 nucleotides are TGCAGCGCCCCCATCGGGAGCACAGATACGCAGTATTTT.

The chain couples TRBV7-3 to TRBJ2-3; 16 nucleotides line up with TRBD2. The junction had 6 bases not matched to a gene; V was cut back by 4 bases and J by 2 bases. Looked up from germline, CDR1 is SGHTA and CDR2 is FQGTGA. This CDR3 spans 18 amino acids. In DNA, the CDR3 is TGTGCCAGCAGCTCAGGGACTAGCGGGAGGGCCCCCACAGATACGCAGTATTTT. The encoded protein is CASSSGTSGRAPTDTQYF.

The rearrangement links TRBV5-4 to TRBJ2-1; TRBD1 matches 7 bases. J gave up 2 bases and V 0 bases, and 5 bases lay outside the gene matches. This CDR3 contains 16 residues. Germline assignment: CDR1 SGHNT and CDR2 YYREEE (reference sequence). This chain's CDR3 is CASSLEVRGTYNEQFF. The DNA of the CDR3 is TGTGCCAGCAGCTTGGAGGTCAGGGGGACCTACAATGAGCAGTTCTTC.

This clone was detected once. The chain employs TRBV7-9 and TRBJ1-3, with D unresolved. Germline CDR1 is SEHNR and CDR2 is FQNEAQ (reference sequence). CDR3 length: 13 residues. Trimming took 2 bases from V and 3 from J, leaving 5 bases between them. CDR3 region: CASSLNGGNTIYF. The CDR3 DNA follows: TGTGCCAGCAGCTTAAACGGTGGAAACACCATATATTTT.

V and J are TRBV6-2 or TRBV6-3 and TRBJ1-5; 9 nucleotides match TRBD1. The CDR3 consists of 14 residues. CDR1 is MNHEY and CDR2 is SVGEGT in the germline V gene. The V gene end was trimmed by 6 bases and the J gene end by 5 bases; junction bases not matched to a gene: 5. The CDR3 reads CASSLRQGDQPQHF. CDR3 nucleotide sequence: TGTGCCAGCAGCCTCCGACAGGGGGATCAGCCCCAGCATTTT.

Judged by abundance, this clone is medium-sized. The genes are TRBV3-1 (or the pseudogene TRBV3-2) and TRBJ2-7, with 12 bases fitting TRBD2. The V gene's germline CDR1 is LGHDT and CDR2 YNNKEL (reference sequence). Trimming at V came to 6 bases and at J to 5 bases, leaving 5 bases not matched to a gene. The CDR3 covers 14 residues. Here the CDR3 reads CASSPGLAGHEQYF. CDR3 nucleotides: TGTGCCAGCAGTCCTGGACTAGCGGGACACGAGCAGTACTTC.

There are many counts of this clone. The genes are TRBV24-1 and TRBJ2-2; possibly TRBD1 for D (6 bases). This CDR3 region has 14 residues. V shed 5 bases and J shed 1 base, with 7 bases lying between them. From germline, CDR1 is KGHDR and CDR2 SFDVKD. The CDR3 loop is CATSGTENTGELFF. In DNA, the CDR3 is TGTGCCACCAGTGGGACAGAGAACACCGGGGAGCTGTTTTTT.

In this sample, this clone turned up a few times. The chain has TRBV10-3 and TRBJ2-7; 8 positions agree with TRBD2. The CDR3 contains 14 residues. The J segment lost 5 bases and the V segment lost 5 bases, leaving 8 bases of the junction unmatched. Germline V gene data show CDR1 as ENHRY and CDR2 as SYGVKD. CDR3: CAISSPSGLNEQYF. Here the CDR3 DNA reads TGTGCCATCAGTTCCCCTAGCGGGCTCAACGAGCAGTACTTC.

This clone was found a few times. The V and J genes are TRBV2 and TRBJ1-6; weak D call: TRBD1 (6 bases). The V gene's germline CDR1 is SNHLY and CDR2 FYNNEI. CDR3 length equals 15 residues. The ends were cut back, 6 bases at V and 7 bases at J, with 16 bases in the middle. CDR3 residues: CASRTGTTGNSPLHF. The CDR3 nucleotides read TGTGCCAGCAGGACCGGGACGACAGGAAATTCACCCCTCCACTTT.

The chain recombines TRBV4-3 with TRBJ2-2; D is uncertain. CDR3 length equals 12 residues. The V end lost 1 base, the J end lost 8 bases, and 5 bases lay between the germline ends. Germline CDR1 LGHNA, CDR2 YSLEER. Written as DNA, the CDR3 is TGCGCCAGCAGCCAAGCGCGGGGGGAGCTGTTTTTT. Its protein product is CASSQARGELFF.

This chain joins TRBV4-1 and TRBJ2-7; the D gene is possibly TRBD1 (6 bases). The CDR3 is 18 residues long. Trimming cost V 2 bases and J 0 bases, with 20 bases left between them. Germline V gene data show CDR1 as MGHRA and CDR2 as YSYEKL. In DNA, the CDR3 is TGCGCCAGCAGCCAATTATTTTTGATCAGGGGAAGCTCCTACGAGCAGTACTTC. It yields the protein CASSQLFLIRGSSYEQYF.

The chain's CDR3 is CAATGTENEKLFF. The CDR3 region has the DNA TGTGCCGCTACCGGGACAGAAAATGAAAAACTGTTTTTT. This sequence joins TRBV28 and TRBJ1-4; TRBD1 matches 7 bases. The V and J ends lost 11 bases and 5 bases, in that order; junction bases with no gene match: 8. The CDR3 length is 13 residues. In germline, CDR1 is MDHEN, CDR2 SYDVKM.

The chain combines TRBV7-8 with TRBJ1-1; D is perhaps TRBD1 (6 bases). This CDR3 has 15 amino acids. V was pared by 5 bases and J by 2 bases, with 15 bases between. Per the germline V gene, CDR1 is SGHVS and CDR2 is FQNEAQ. The CDR3: CASSPFPGANTEAFF. CDR3 in DNA: TGTGCCAGCAGCCCCTTTCCAGGGGCAAACACTGAAGCTTTCTTT.

The chain uses TRBV5-1 and TRBJ1-6; no clear D gene. The germline V and J ends were trimmed by 0 bases and 7 bases, with 5 bases remaining between them. The germline V gene has CDR1 SGHRS and CDR2 YFSETQ. The CDR3 spans 13 residues. CDR3 amino acids: CASSLAENSPLHF. CDR3 DNA: TGCGCCAGCAGCTTGGCTGAGAATTCACCCCTCCACTTT.

The CDR3, as DNA: TGTGCCAGCAGTTTATCGAGCTCACAGGGGATGGAGACCCAGTACTTC. This gives the protein CASSLSSSQGMETQYF. The chain is built from TRBV27 and TRBJ2-5; 7 nucleotides line up with TRBD1. Germline V CDR1 and CDR2: MNHEY, SMNVEV (reference sequence). The CDR3 length is 16 residues. J gave up 5 bases and V 0 bases, and 9 bases lay outside the gene matches.

This rearrangement joins TRBV19 to TRBJ2-1; D may be TRBD2 (6 bases). CDR3 length: 15 amino acids. Trimming cost V 3 bases and J 1 base, with 10 bases left between them. CDR1 is LNHDA, CDR2 SQIVND, per germline (reference sequence). CDR3 residues: CASSMGGRSYNEQFF. The CDR3 DNA reads as TGTGCCAGTAGTATGGGGGGAAGGTCCTACAATGAGCAGTTCTTC.

DNA of the CDR3: TGTGCCAGTAGTAGCCCCGGACAGACCTACGAGCAGTACTTC. Translated: CASSSPGQTYEQYF. V and J are TRBV19 and TRBJ2-7, with D possibly TRBD1 on 6 matching bases. V was cut by 4 bases and J by 2 bases, with 12 bases left in between. Per the germline V gene, CDR1 is LNHDA and CDR2 is SQIVND (reference sequence). The CDR3 is 14 amino acids.

V usage is TRBV10-3 and J usage is TRBJ1-4; 9 bases map to TRBD1. Germline loops: CDR1 ENHRY, CDR2 SYGVKD. The CDR3 consists of 13 residues. V shed 8 bases and J 6 bases; nucleotides not matched to a gene: 4. The CDR3 DNA reads TGTGCCATCCAGGGACAGGGCGATGAAAAACTGTTTTTT. Translated, it gives CAIQGQGDEKLFF.

This sequence joins TRBV7-9 and TRBJ2-7; 8 nucleotides match TRBD1. V dropped 5 bases and J dropped 6; count of bases not matched to a gene: 12. This CDR3 spans 15 amino acids. Germline CDR1 and CDR2: SEHNR and FQNEAQ (reference sequence). The DNA for the CDR3 is TGTGCCAGCAGCCGGGCGGACAGGGCGGTGGGCGAGCAGTACTTC. Amino acids: CASSRADRAVGEQYF. The full variable domain, completed using reference TRBV7-9 and TRBJ2-7, is DTGVSQNPRHKITKRGQNVTFRCDPISEHNRLYWYRQTLGQGPEFLTYFQNEAQLEKSRLLSDRFSAERPKGSFSTLEIQRTEQGDSAMYLCASSRADRAVGEQYFGPGTRLTVT.

CDR3 loop: CASSLDGRSTNEKLFF. The CDR3 DNA is TGTGCCAGCAGCTTGGATGGCAGATCAACTAATGAAAAACTGTTTTTT. The chain has TRBV5-6 and TRBJ1-4, with D hard to call. V lost 0 bases and J lost 0, with 9 bases in between. The CDR3 totals 16 residues. CDR1 and CDR2 from the germline V gene are SGHDT and YYEEEE.

This sequence joins TRBV7-8 and TRBJ2-7; 9 bases fit TRBD1. V shed 4 bases and J 2 bases; nucleotides not matched to a gene: 0. Germline V gives CDR1 SGHVS, CDR2 FQNEAQ. The CDR3 is 13 amino acids. CDR3 amino acids: CASSWDRAYEQYF. The CDR3 DNA reads TGTGCCAGCAGCTGGGACAGGGCCTACGAGCAGTACTTC.

The chain's CDR3 is CASSPGGQGLYGYTF. The CDR3, as DNA: TGCGCCAGCAGCCCGGGGGGACAGGGATTATATGGCTACACCTTC. The gene calls are TRBV5-1 and TRBJ1-2; TRBD1 agrees at 9 bases. Germline assignment: CDR1 SGHRS and CDR2 YFSETQ. The V and J ends lost 4 bases and 5 bases, in that order; junction bases with no gene match: 9. This CDR3 region has 15 residues.

The J gene is TRBJ1-1, the V gene TRBV2; D perhaps matches TRBD1 (5 bases). The CDR3 extends over 13 amino acids. V was cut by 6 bases and J by 5 bases, with 13 bases left in between. Germline V gene sequence: CDR1 SNHLY, CDR2 FYNNEI. CDR3 bases: TGTGCCAGCAGCCCCGGGGGTCCAACTGAAGCTTTCTTT. This sequence encodes CASSPGGPTEAFF.

The chain links TRBV19 to TRBJ1-1; TRBD1 aligns across 8 bases. The CDR3 covers 16 residues. V dropped 6 bases and J dropped 5; count of bases not matched to a gene: 14. Germline CDR1 reads LNHDA; CDR2 reads SQIVND (reference sequence). The CDR3 nucleotides are TGTGCCAGTAGCACGCCAGGGACAGGCAGTGGGACTGAAGCTTTCTTT. Translated: CASSTPGTGSGTEAFF.

The V call is TRBV6-5, the J call TRBJ1-2; the D gene is possibly TRBD1 (5 bases). The V end lost 6 bases, the J end lost 1 base, and 12 bases lay between the germline ends. The CDR3 runs 14 residues. Germline V gene data show CDR1 as MNHEY and CDR2 as SVGAGI. CDR3 amino acids: CASSPGKRNYGYTF. CDR3 sequence (DNA): TGTGCCAGCAGCCCAGGGAAGCGTAACTATGGCTACACCTTC.